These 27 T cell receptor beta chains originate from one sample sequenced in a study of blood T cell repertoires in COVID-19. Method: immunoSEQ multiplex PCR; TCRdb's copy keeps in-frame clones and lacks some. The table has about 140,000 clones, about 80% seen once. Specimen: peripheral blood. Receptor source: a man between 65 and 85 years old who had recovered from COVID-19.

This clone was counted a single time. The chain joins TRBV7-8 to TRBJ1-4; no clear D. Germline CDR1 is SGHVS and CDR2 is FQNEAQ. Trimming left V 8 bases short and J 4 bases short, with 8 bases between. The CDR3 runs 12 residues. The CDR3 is CASAKYNEKLFF. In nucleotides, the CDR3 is TGTGCCAGCGCGAAATATAATGAAAAACTGTTTTTT.

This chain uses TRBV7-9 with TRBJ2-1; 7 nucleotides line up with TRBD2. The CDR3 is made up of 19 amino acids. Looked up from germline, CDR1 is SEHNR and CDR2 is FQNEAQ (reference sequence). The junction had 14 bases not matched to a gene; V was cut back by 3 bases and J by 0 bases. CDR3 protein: CASSFPSGLAASSYNEQFF. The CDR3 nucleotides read TGTGCCAGCAGCTTCCCCAGCGGTCTAGCGGCGAGCTCCTACAATGAGCAGTTCTTC. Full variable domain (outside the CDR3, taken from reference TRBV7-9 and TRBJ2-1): DTGVSQNPRHKITKRGQNVTFRCDPISEHNRLYWYRQTLGQGPEFLTYFQNEAQLEKSRLLSDRFSAERPKGSFSTLEIQRTEQGDSAMYLCASSFPSGLAASSYNEQFFGPGTRLTVL.

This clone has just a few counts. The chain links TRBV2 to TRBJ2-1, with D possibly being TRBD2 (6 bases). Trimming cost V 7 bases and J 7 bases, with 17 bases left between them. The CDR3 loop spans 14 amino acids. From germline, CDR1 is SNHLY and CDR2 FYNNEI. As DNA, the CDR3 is TGTGCCAGCAAGGGGAGGCAATTTGGGAATGAGCAGTTCTTC. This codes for CASKGRQFGNEQFF.

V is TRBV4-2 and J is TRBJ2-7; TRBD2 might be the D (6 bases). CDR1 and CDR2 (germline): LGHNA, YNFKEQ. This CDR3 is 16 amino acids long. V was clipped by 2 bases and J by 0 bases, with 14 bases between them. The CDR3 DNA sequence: TGTGCCAGCAGCCAAAGCTCTAGCGAAAGCTCCTACGAGCAGTACTTC. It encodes CASSQSSSESSYEQYF.

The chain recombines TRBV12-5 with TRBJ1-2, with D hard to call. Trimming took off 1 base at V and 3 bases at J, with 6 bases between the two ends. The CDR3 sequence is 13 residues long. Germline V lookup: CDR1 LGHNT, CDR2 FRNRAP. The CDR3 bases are TGTGCTAGTGGTTTGGCTATTTACTATGGCTACACCTTC. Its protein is CASGLAIYYGYTF. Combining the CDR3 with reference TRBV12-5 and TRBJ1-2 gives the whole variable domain DARVTQTPRHKVTEMGQEVTMRCQPILGHNTVFWYRQTMMQGLELLAYFRNRAPLDDSGMPKDRFSAEMPDATLATLKIQPSEPRDSAVYFCASGLAIYYGYTFGSGTRLTVV.

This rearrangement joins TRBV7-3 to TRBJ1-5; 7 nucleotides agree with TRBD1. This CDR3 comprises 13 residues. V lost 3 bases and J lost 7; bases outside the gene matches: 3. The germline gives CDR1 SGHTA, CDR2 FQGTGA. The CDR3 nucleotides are TGTGCCAGCAGCTTGGAGACAGGGCAGCCCCAGCATTTT. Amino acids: CASSLETGQPQHF.

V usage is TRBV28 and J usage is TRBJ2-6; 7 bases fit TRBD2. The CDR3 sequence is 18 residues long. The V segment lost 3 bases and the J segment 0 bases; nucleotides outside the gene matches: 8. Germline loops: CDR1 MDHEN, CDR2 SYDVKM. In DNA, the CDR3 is TGTGCCAGCAGTTTTTTATCTGGGACTATCTCTGGGGCCAACGTCCTGACTTTC. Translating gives CASSFLSGTISGANVLTF.

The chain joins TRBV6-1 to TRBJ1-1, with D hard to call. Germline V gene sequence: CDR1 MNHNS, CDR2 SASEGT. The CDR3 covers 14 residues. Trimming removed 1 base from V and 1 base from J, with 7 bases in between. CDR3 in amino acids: CASSEERKNTEAFF. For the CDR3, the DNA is TGTGCCAGCAGTGAAGAGAGAAAGAACACTGAAGCTTTCTTT.

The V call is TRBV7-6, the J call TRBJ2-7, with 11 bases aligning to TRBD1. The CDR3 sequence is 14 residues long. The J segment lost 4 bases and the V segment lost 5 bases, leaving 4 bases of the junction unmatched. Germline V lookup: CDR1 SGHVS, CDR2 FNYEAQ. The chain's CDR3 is CASSTGTGGYEQYF. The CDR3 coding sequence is TGTGCCAGCAGCACCGGGACAGGGGGTTACGAGCAGTACTTC.

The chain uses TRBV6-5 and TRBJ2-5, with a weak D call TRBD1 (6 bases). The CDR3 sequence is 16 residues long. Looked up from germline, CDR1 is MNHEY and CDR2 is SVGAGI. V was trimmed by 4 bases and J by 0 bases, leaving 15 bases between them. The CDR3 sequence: CASSSGVDRYQETQYF. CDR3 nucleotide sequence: TGTGCCAGCAGTTCCGGGGTCGACAGGTACCAAGAGACCCAGTACTTC.

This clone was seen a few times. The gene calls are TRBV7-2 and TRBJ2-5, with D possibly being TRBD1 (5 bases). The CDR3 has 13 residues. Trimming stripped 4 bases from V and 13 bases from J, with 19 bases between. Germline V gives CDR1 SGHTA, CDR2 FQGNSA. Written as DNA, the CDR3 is TGTGCCAGCAGCTGGTCGACAGCCTCGAGTCCGTACTTC. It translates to CASSWSTASSPYF.

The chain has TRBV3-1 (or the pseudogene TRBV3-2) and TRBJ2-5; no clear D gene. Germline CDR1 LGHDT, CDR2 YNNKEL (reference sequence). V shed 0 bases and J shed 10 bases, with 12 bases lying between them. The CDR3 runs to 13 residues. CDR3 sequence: CASSQDSQLDQYF. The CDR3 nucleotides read TGTGCCAGCAGCCAAGATAGCCAGCTGGACCAGTACTTC.

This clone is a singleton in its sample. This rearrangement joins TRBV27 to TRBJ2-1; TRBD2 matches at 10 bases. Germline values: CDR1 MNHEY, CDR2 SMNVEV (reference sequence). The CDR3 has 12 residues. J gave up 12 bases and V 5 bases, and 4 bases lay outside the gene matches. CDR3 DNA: TGTGCCAGCAGTACCCGACTAGCGGGGCAGTTCTTC. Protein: CASSTRLAGQFF.

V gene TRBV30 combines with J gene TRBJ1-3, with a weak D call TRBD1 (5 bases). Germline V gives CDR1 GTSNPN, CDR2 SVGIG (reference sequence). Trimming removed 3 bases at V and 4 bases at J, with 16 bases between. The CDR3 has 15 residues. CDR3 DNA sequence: TGTGCCTGGAGCCACCGGGGGTATGCAGGAAACACCATATATTTT. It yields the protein CAWSHRGYAGNTIYF.

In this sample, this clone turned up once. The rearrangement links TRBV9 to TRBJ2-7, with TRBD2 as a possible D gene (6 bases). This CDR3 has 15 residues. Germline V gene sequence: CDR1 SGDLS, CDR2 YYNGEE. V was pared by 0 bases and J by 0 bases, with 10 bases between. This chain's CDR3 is CASSVAAGHSYEQYF. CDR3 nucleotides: TGTGCCAGCAGCGTAGCAGCGGGCCACTCCTACGAGCAGTACTTC. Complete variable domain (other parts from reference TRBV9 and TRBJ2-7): DSGVTQTPKHLITATGQRVTLRCSPRSGDLSVYWYQQSLDQGLQFLIQYYNGEERAKGNILERFSAQQFPDLHSELNLSSLELGDSALYFCASSVAAGHSYEQYFGPGTRLTVT.

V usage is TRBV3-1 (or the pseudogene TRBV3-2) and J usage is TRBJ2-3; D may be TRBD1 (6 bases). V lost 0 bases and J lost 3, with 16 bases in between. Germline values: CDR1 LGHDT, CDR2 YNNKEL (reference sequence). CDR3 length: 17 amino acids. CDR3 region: CASSQDTGRGATDTQYF. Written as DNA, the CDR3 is TGTGCCAGCAGCCAAGACACAGGGAGAGGGGCAACAGATACGCAGTATTTT.

CDR3 in amino acids: CASSKTGDLTYEQYF. CDR3 DNA: TGTGCCAGCAGCAAAACAGGGGACCTTACCTACGAGCAGTACTTC. The V call is TRBV28, the J call TRBJ2-7, with 7 bases fitting TRBD1. The CDR3 totals 15 residues. Germline CDR1 is MDHEN and CDR2 is SYDVKM. The V gene end was trimmed by 6 bases and the J gene end by 2 bases; junction bases not matched to a gene: 10.

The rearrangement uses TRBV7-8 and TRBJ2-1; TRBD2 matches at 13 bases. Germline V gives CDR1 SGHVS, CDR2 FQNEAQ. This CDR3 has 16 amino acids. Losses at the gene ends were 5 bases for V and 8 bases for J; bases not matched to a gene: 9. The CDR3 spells CASSPRTSGSHDEQFF. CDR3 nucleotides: TGTGCCAGCAGCCCTCGGACTAGCGGGAGTCATGATGAGCAGTTCTTC. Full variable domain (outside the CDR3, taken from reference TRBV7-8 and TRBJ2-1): GAGVSQSPRYKVAKRGQDVALRCDPISGHVSLFWYQQALGQGPEFLTYFQNEAQLDKSGLPSDRFFAERPEGSVSTLKIQRTQQEDSAVYLCASSPRTSGSHDEQFFGPGTRLTVL.

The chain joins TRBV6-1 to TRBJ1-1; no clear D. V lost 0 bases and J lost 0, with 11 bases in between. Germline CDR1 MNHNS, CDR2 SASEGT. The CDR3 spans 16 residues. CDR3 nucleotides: TGTGCCAGCAGTGAAGCAGACTCTTGGGTGAACACTGAAGCTTTCTTT. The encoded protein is CASSEADSWVNTEAFF.

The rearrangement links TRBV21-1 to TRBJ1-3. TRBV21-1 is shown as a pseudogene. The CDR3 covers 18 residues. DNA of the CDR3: TGTGCCAGCAGCAAAGCTCGGGGGGCGAGAAGAATGGGAAACACCATATATTTT. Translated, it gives CASSKARGARRMGNTIYF.

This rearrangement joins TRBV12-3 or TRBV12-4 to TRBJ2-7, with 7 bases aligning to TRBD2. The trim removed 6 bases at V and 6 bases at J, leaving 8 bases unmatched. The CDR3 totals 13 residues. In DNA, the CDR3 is TGTGCCAGCAGGGAGCGGGAAACGAGCGAGCAGTACTTC. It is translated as CASRERETSEQYF.

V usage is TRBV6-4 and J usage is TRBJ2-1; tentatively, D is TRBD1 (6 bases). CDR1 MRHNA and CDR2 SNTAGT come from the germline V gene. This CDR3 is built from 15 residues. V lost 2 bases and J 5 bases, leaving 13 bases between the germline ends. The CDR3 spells CASSDAGTQNNEQFF. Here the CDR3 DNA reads TGTGCCAGCAGTGACGCCGGGACACAGAACAATGAGCAGTTCTTC.

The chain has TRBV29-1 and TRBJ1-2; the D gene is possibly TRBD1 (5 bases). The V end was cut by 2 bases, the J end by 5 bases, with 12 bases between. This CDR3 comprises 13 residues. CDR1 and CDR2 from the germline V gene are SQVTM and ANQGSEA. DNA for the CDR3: TGCAGCGTTGAAAAAGGGGAATCTTATGGCTACACCTTC. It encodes CSVEKGESYGYTF.

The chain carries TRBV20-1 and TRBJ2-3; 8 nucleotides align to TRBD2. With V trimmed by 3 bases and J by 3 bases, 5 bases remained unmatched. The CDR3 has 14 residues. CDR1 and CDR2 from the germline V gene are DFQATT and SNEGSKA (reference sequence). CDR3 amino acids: CSASPGGRTDTQYF. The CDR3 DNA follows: TGCAGTGCTAGTCCTGGCGGGAGGACAGATACGCAGTATTTT.

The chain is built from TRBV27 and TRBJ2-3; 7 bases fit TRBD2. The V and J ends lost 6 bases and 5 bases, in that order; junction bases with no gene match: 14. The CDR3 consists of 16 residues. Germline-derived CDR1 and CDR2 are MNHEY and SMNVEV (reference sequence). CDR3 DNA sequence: TGTGCCAGCAGGCCCCTAGCGGTAGAGCAGGGAGATACGCAGTATTTT. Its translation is CASRPLAVEQGDTQYF.

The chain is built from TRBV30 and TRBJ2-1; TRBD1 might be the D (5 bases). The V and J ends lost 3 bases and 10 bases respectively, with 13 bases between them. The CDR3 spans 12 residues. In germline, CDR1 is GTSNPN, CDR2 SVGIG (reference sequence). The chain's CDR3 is CAWRRRVGEQFF. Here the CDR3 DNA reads TGTGCCTGGAGGCGCAGGGTCGGCGAGCAGTTCTTC.

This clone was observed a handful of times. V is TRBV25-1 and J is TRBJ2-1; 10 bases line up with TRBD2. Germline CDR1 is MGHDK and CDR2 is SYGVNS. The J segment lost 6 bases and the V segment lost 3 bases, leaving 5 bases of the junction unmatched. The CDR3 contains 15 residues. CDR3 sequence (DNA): TGTGCCAGCAGTGACCAGCGGGAGGGCCCCAATGAGCAGTTCTTC. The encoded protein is CASSDQREGPNEQFF.